Listed below are T cell receptor beta chains from one sample, sequenced in a study of T cell responses to AZD1222 COVID-19 vaccine. Libraries were prepared by immunoSEQ multiplex PCR; TCRdb keeps only in-frame clonotypes and omits some of them. The sample carries around 120,000 clones, roughly 91% recorded once. The sequencing used peripheral blood, collected 28 days after the second AZD1222 dose. Receptors originate from an adult who received the AZD1222 COVID-19 vaccine. The CDR3 runs from the conserved cysteine through the conserved F or W. Each record gives: V gene, J gene, D gene, clone size, CDR3 DNA, CDR3 protein. A D gene is named only where the DNA matches it firmly. Expanded clones are given a class, and other clones once, few, many or no size at all.

TRBV29-1	TRBJ2-3	-	-	TGCAGCACTAAGCAGATCGCCAACGGGGATACGCAGTATTTT	CSTKQIANGDTQYF
TRBV7-2	TRBJ1-1	-	-	TGTGCCAGCAGCCCCCTCGGGGGGGCTAAGACTGAAGCTTTCTTT	CASSPLGGAKTEAFF
TRBV20-1	TRBJ2-7	-	-	TGCAGTGCTTCCCCGACCCTCGAGCAGTACTTC	CSASPTLEQYF
TRBV19	TRBJ2-7	TRBD2	-	TGTGCCAGTAGTTTCCGGACTAGCCAAGGCGAGCAGTACTTC	CASSFRTSQGEQYF
TRBV5-1	TRBJ2-1	TRBD2	-	TGCGCCAGCAGCTTCCGAAGCGGGGGCTCTTACAATGAGCAGTTCTTC	CASSFRSGGSYNEQFF
TRBV10-1	TRBJ2-2	-	-	TGCGCCAGCAGTGAGGGTTCCGTGAACACCGGGGAGCTGTTTTTT	CASSEGSVNTGELFF
TRBV30	TRBJ1-3	-	-	TGTGCCTGCCCCGCGGGCGGCTCTGGAAACACCATATATTTT	CACPAGGSGNTIYF
TRBV14	TRBJ1-2	-	-	TGTGCCAGCAGCCCGTACCAGGAAAGTTTAGGCTACACCTTC	CASSPYQESLGYTF
TRBV2	TRBJ2-5	-	-	TGTGCCAGCAGTGAGTCTTTTCGAGGGGAGACCCAGTACTTC	CASSESFRGETQYF
TRBV7-2	TRBJ2-1	-	-	TGTGCCAGCAGCTTTACAGCTTACAATGAGCAGTTCTTC	CASSFTAYNEQFF
TRBV30	TRBJ1-5	-	-	TGTGCCTGGAGTGTGAGGGGAAGCCAGCCCCAGCATTTT	CAWSVRGSQPQHF
TRBV27	TRBJ1-1	-	-	TGTGCCAGCAGTCCTCGGTTGGACACTGAAGCTTTCTTT	CASSPRLDTEAFF
TRBV4-1	TRBJ1-1	-	-	TGCGCCAGCAGCCAAGTTTGGGGGGCGAGAAAAAAAATGAACACTGAAGCTTTCTTT	CASSQVWGARKKMNTEAFF
TRBV14	TRBJ1-2	-	-	TGTGCCAGCAGCTCCCTCGGGGATTTTAACTATGGCTACACCTTC	CASSSLGDFNYGYTF
TRBV5-8	TRBJ2-5	TRBD2	-	TGTGCCAGCAGTTCAGGACTAGCGGGGTCCCAAGAGACCCAGTACTTC	CASSSGLAGSQETQYF
TRBV10-2	TRBJ2-3	-	-	TGCGCCAGCAGTGAGTGGGATACGCAGTATTTT	CASSEWDTQYF
TRBV7-9	TRBJ1-1	-	-	TGTGCCAGCCGATACTGGGGGAATTTCGGGAACACTGAAGCTTTCTTT	CASRYWGNFGNTEAFF
TRBV30	TRBJ2-5	TRBD1	once	TGTGCCTGGAGTTTCCTATTCCTTCTGACAGGGTCTTCGCGAGAGACCCAGTACTTC	CAWSFLFLLTGSSRETQYF
TRBV10-3	TRBJ2-1	-	-	TGTGCCATCAGTGAGCTCGGGGGCGAGCAGTTCTTC	CAISELGGEQFF
TRBV28	TRBJ1-2	-	-	TGTGCCAGCAGCTTGGACTTTAACTATGGCTACACCTTC	CASSLDFNYGYTF
TRBV3-1/TRBV3-2	TRBJ1-1	TRBD1	-	TGTGCCAGCAGCTACAGGGGCTCGAACACTGAAGCTTTCTTT	CASSYRGSNTEAFF
TRBV7-2	TRBJ2-3	TRBD2	once	TGTGCCAGCAGCTTAGTCAGTAGCGGGGGGGCCTGGGTTGTTGATACGCAGTATTTT	CASSLVSSGGAWVVDTQYF
TRBV6-5	TRBJ1-1	-	-	TGTGCCAGCAGCCCACGCCCAAACACTGAAGCTTTCTTT	CASSPRPNTEAFF
TRBV3-1/TRBV3-2	TRBJ2-2	-	-	TGTGCCAGCAGCCAACTCCGGGACCCGAGAGCCGGGGAGCTGTTTTTT	CASSQLRDPRAGELFF
TRBV7-8	TRBJ2-3	TRBD1	once	TGTGCCAGCAGCTCAATACGAATAGGGACAGCTACTAATTATACGCAGTATTTT	CASSSIRIGTATNYTQYF
TRBV6-2/TRBV6-3	TRBJ2-5	-	-	TGTGCCAGCAGTTACTCACATAATCGTCCGGGAGAGACCCAGTACTTC	CASSYSHNRPGETQYF
TRBV4-1	TRBJ2-7	TRBD1	-	TGCGCCAGCAGCCAAGTTCACCGGACAGGGGTGGGCGAGCAGTACTTC	CASSQVHRTGVGEQYF
TRBV5-1	TRBJ2-7	-	few	TGCGCCAGCAGAGGGACGGACACCTACGAGCAGTACTTC	CASRGTDTYEQYF
TRBV7-2	TRBJ1-1	-	-	TGTGCCAGCAGCTCTTTAAGGGGGAACACTGAAGCTTTCTTT	CASSSLRGNTEAFF
TRBV6-2/TRBV6-3	TRBJ1-5	-	-	TGTGCCAGCAACCCCGGCACACTCAATCAGCCCCAGCATTTT	CASNPGTLNQPQHF
TRBV18	TRBJ1-1	-	-	TGTGCCAGCTCACTGTCAGGGACGACTGAAGCTTTCTTT	CASSLSGTTEAFF
TRBV5-5	TRBJ2-3	TRBD1	-	TGTGCCAGCAGCCGGGACAGGGGTACAGATACGCAGTATTTT	CASSRDRGTDTQYF
TRBV4-2	TRBJ2-7	TRBD2	-	TGTGCCAGCAGCCAATATACTAGCGGGAGGGGGGTCAGCTCCTACGAGCAGTACTTC	CASSQYTSGRGVSSYEQYF
TRBV6-5	TRBJ2-5	TRBD2	once	TGTGCCAGCAGTTACAGCCTAGCGGGACAAGAGACCCAGTACTTC	CASSYSLAGQETQYF
TRBV15	TRBJ2-5	TRBD1	-	TGTGCCACCAGCAGAGCACAGGGGGCGCGGGAAGAGACCCAGTACTTC	CATSRAQGAREETQYF
TRBV30	TRBJ2-3	TRBD2	-	TGTGCCTGGAGCGTTAGCGGGAGGGCCGTGAACACGCAGTATTTT	CAWSVSGRAVNTQYF
TRBV7-8	TRBJ2-4	-	-	TGTGCCAGCAGCTTAGGGCCCGGGACCGGTCGCATTCAGTACTTC	CASSLGPGTGRIQYF
TRBV4-1	TRBJ2-7	TRBD2	-	TGCGCCAGCAGCCAAGCGGGGACTACAAGCTACGAGCAGTACTTC	CASSQAGTTSYEQYF
TRBV27	TRBJ2-1	TRBD1	-	TGTGCCAGCAGTCTCCAGTCCCGGGACAGGAACGAGCAGTTCTTC	CASSLQSRDRNEQFF
TRBV28	TRBJ1-2	-	-	TGTGCCAGCACCTTGGGGGAGGCTGGCTACACCTTC	CASTLGEAGYTF
TRBV5-1	TRBJ1-2	-	-	TGCGCCAGCAGCAGATACACCGCAGATGGCTACACCTTC	CASSRYTADGYTF
TRBV5-1	TRBJ2-3	-	-	TGCGCCAGCAGCTTGATAGATACGCAGTATTTT	CASSLIDTQYF
TRBV29-1	TRBJ2-7	TRBD1	-	TGCAGCGTCCGGGACAGGGTATTGGACGAGCAGTACTTC	CSVRDRVLDEQYF
TRBV5-1	TRBJ1-2	-	-	TGCGCCAGCAGCTCATTTGACAGCTATGGCTACACCTTC	CASSSFDSYGYTF
TRBV6-2/TRBV6-3	TRBJ2-7	-	few	TGTGCCAGCAGTGGGGGTGCGGGATCCTACGAGCAGTACTTC	CASSGGAGSYEQYF
TRBV27	TRBJ2-5	-	-	TGTGCCAGCAGACAGGGAAGTGGTATCTCGCAGACCCAGTACTTC	CASRQGSGISQTQYF
TRBV25-1	TRBJ2-7	TRBD2	once	TGTGCCAGCAGTTCCTCCAGCGGGACCTCCTACGAGCAGTACTTC	CASSSSSGTSYEQYF
TRBV6-5	TRBJ1-2	-	-	TGTGCCAGCATAGGCACAGACTATGGCTACACCTTC	CASIGTDYGYTF
TRBV6-5	TRBJ1-3	-	-	TGTGCCAGCACAGGCATTCTCTCTGGAAACACCATATATTTT	CASTGILSGNTIYF
TRBV6-5	TRBJ1-2	TRBD1	-	TGTGCCAGCAGTTTAGCAGGGGGAGGCTACACCTTC	CASSLAGGGYTF
TRBV5-5	TRBJ1-5	-	-	TGTGCCAGCACGGAAGGGGCCGACAATCAGCCCCAGCATTTT	CASTEGADNQPQHF